This T cell receptor (beta chain) emerged from a study of blood T cell repertoires in COVID-19. For the study at large: Researchers got acute and convalescent COVID-19 samples from the United States, Italy and Spain.

Profiling relied on immunoSEQ multiplex PCR, and the TCRdb table lists in-frame clones only, not all of them. Seen here are hundreds of thousands of clones, around 87% observed once, and the top ten hold around 7.8%. This CDR3 spans 16 amino acids. V shed 1 base and J shed 1 base, with 10 bases lying between them. Germline CDR1 is MGHRA and CDR2 is YSYEKL. This chain connects TRBV4-1 to TRBJ2-2; tentative D call: TRBD1 (5 bases). This TCR was recovered from a woman aged 45-60 years who had recovered from COVID-19. The sequencing input was peripheral blood. The CDR3 region is CASSQVRGRNTGELFF. The CDR3 nucleotides read TGCGCCAGCAGCCAAGTAAGGGGCCGGAACACCGGGGAGCTGTTTTTT.